A selection of T cell receptor beta chains follows, all from one sample in a study of T cells after yellow fever vaccination. TCRdb used MiXCR to reprocess the 5' RACE reads, holding one entry per CDR3 protein. The data contain around 140,000 distinct CDR3 sequences, 6.6% of them singletons. The source was CD4+ T cells sorted from PBMCs, collected 10 days after the yellow fever booster vaccination. All receptors come from a man aged 30-40 years who received the YFV17D yellow fever vaccine. Both conserved end residues are part of each CDR3. D genes are given only for firm matches. Some rows have no size entry. The others give once, few or many, or a class for an expanded clone.

clone_size j_call d_call v_call cdr3_aa cdr3_nt
many TRBJ2-1 TRBD2 TRBV3-1 CASSVSGRVNNEQFF TGTGCCAGCAGCGTTAGCGGGAGGGTAAACAATGAGCAGTTCTTC
many TRBJ2-5 . TRBV6-2/TRBV6-3 CASSRRTRLRETQYF TGTGCCAGCAGTCGAAGGACTCGACTCAGGGAGACCCAGTACTTC
many TRBJ2-1 . TRBV7-2 CASSLNWRGEQFF TGTGCCAGCAGCTTAAATTGGAGGGGTGAGCAGTTCTTC
many TRBJ2-5 . TRBV21-1 CASSKAPREVGETQYF TGTGCCAGCAGCAAAGCGCCTCGAGAGGTTGGGGAGACCCAGTACTTC
many TRBJ2-1 . TRBV30 CAWSVQEISRQFF TGTGCCTGGAGTGTACAAGAGATTAGCAGGCAGTTCTTC
once TRBJ2-7 TRBD2 TRBV5-4 CASSSEAGVSYEQYF TGTGCCAGCAGCTCAGAAGCGGGAGTTAGCTACGAGCAGTACTTC
many TRBJ2-2 TRBD2 TRBV6-5 CASSFGLAGGTGELFF TGTGCCAGCAGTTTTGGACTAGCGGGAGGGACCGGGGAGCTGTTTTTT
many TRBJ2-1 TRBD1 TRBV2 CASSATGQGDEQFF TGTGCCAGCAGTGCAACAGGGCAGGGGGATGAGCAGTTCTTC
many TRBJ1-1 TRBD1 TRBV5-1 CASSSHLGQGPPEAFF TGCGCCAGCAGCTCGCATTTGGGACAGGGTCCCCCTGAAGCTTTCTTT
many TRBJ2-1 . TRBV10-1 CASSEAGYNEQFF TGCGCCAGCAGTGAAGCGGGCTACAATGAGCAGTTCTTC
. TRBJ2-7 . TRBV20-1 CSAQDRKDYEQYF TGCAGTGCCCAGGACAGAAAAGACTACGAGCAGTACTTC
many TRBJ2-3 . TRBV6-1 CASRPQGPTDTQYF TGTGCCAGCAGACCACAGGGTCCCACAGATACGCAGTATTTT
many TRBJ2-7 TRBD2 TRBV20-1 CSGLLAGGYEQYF TGCAGTGGGTTACTAGCGGGAGGCTACGAGCAGTACTTC
many TRBJ2-7 . TRBV7-6 CASSPLVEGSYEQYF TGTGCCAGCAGCCCACTTGTCGAGGGTAGCTACGAGCAGTACTTC
. TRBJ2-7 TRBD1 TRBV5-1 CASSLDAQGTYEQYF TGCGCCAGCAGCTTGGACGCACAGGGGACCTACGAGCAGTACTTC